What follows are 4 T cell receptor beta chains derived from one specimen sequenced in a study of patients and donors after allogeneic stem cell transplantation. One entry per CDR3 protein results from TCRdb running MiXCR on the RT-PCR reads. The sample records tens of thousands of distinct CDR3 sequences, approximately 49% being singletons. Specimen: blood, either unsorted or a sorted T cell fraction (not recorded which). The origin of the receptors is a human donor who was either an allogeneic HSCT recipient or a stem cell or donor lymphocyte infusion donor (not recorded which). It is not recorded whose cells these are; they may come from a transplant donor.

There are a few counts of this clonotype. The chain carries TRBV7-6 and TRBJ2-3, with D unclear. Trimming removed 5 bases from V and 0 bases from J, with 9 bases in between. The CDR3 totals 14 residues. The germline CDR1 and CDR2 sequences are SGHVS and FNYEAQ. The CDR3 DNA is TGTGCCAGCAGCAACCCCAGGAGCACAGATACGCAGTATTTT. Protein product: CASSNPRSTDTQYF. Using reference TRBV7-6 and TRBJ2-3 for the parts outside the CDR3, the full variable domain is GAGVSQSPRYKVTKRGQDVALRCDPISGHVSLYWYRQALGQGPEFLTYFNYEAQQDKSGLPNDRFSAERPEGSISTLTIQRTEQRDSAMYRCASSNPRSTDTQYFGPGTRLTVL.

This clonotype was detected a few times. The CDR3 nucleotides are TGTGCCAGCAGACTTACAGGGATCCAAAATCAGCCCCAGCATTTT. As protein: CASRLTGIQNQPQHF. The V and J genes are TRBV12-3 or TRBV12-4 and TRBJ1-5, with D possibly being TRBD1 (6 bases). Trimming pared 6 bases from V and 4 bases from J, leaving 16 bases between. CDR3 length: 15 amino acids.

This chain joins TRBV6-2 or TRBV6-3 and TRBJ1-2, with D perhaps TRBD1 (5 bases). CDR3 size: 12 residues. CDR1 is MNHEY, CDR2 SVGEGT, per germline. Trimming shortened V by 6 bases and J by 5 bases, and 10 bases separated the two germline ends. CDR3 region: CASSSDRYGYTF. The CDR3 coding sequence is TGTGCCAGCAGCTCAGACAGATATGGCTACACCTTC.

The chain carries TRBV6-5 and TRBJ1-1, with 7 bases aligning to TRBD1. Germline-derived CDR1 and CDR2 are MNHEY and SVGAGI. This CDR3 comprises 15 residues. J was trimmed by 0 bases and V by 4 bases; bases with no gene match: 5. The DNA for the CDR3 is TGTGCCAGCAGTTTCTCGACAGGGATGAACACTGAAGCTTTCTTT. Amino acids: CASSFSTGMNTEAFF.